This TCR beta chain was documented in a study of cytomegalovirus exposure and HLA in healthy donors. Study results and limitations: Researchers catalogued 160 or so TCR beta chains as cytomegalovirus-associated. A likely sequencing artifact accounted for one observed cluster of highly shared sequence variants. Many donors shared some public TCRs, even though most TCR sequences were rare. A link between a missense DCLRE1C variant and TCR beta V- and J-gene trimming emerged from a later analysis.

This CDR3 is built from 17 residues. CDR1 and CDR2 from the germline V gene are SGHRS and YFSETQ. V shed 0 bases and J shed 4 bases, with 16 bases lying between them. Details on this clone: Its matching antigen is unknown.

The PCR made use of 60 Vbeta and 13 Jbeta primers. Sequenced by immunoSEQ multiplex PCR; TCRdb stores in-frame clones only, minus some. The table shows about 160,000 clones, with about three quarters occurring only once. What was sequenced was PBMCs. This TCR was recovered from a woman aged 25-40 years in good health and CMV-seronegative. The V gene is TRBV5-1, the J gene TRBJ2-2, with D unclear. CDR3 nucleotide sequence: TGCGCCAGCAGCTTGGCCCCACTCCTTCTCTCCACCGGGGAGCTGTTTTTT. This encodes CASSLAPLLLSTGELFF.